A selection of T cell receptor beta chains follows, all from one sample in a study of blood T cell repertoires in COVID-19. Libraries were prepared by immunoSEQ multiplex PCR; TCRdb keeps only in-frame clonotypes and omits some of them. This sample has more than 250,000 clones, with around nine tenths found just once. Material: PBMCs or T cells enriched from blood (not recorded which). These receptors were obtained from a woman aged 40 to 49 who had recovered from COVID-19. CDR3s include the opening cysteine and the closing phenylalanine or tryptophan. Each record gives: CDR3 length, D gene, clone size, J gene, V gene, CDR3 DNA, CDR3 protein. The D gene is left open where the match is weak. The size field is filled for only some rows; it gives once, few, many or a size class.

15 TRBD1 . TRBJ1-1 TRBV11-2 TGTGCCAGCAGCTTAGAGCCAGGGGGGAACACTGAAGCTTTCTTT CASSLEPGGNTEAFF
16 TRBD2 . TRBJ2-1 TRBV7-9 TGTGCCAGCAGCCCCCCAGGAGCGGGAGGGGGCAATGAGCAGTTCTTC CASSPPGAGGGNEQFF
12 . few TRBJ1-2 TRBV28 TGTGCCAGCAGGAGAGATAACTATGGCTACACCTTC CASRRDNYGYTF
14 TRBD1 . TRBJ2-7 TRBV4-3 TGCGCCAGCAGCCAAGCCGGGGACAGGGGGGAGCAGTACTTC CASSQAGDRGEQYF
12 TRBD1 . TRBJ1-2 TRBV2 TGTGCCAGCACAGACAGGGACTATGGCTACACCTTC CASTDRDYGYTF
12 TRBD1 . TRBJ1-2 TRBV7-9 TGTGCCAGCAGGGGACAGGGACATGGCTACACCTTC CASRGQGHGYTF
15 . . TRBJ2-2 TRBV7-2 TGTGCCAGCAGCCTGAACAGGGGGGGCACCGGGGAGCTGTTTTTT CASSLNRGGTGELFF
13 TRBD2 . TRBJ2-5 TRBV27 TGTGCCAGCAGTGGTAGCGGGAGGGAGACCCAGTACTTC CASSGSGRETQYF
16 TRBD1 . TRBJ2-2 TRBV7-8 TGTGCCAGCAGCTCGCACGAATACAGGGGGCCCGGGGAGCTGTTTTTT CASSSHEYRGPGELFF
18 TRBD2 . TRBJ2-7 TRBV10-2 TGCGCCAGCGGATACCCCCAACCCGGACTAGCGGGAGTTGGCGAGCAGTACTTC CASGYPQPGLAGVGEQYF
13 . . TRBJ2-5 TRBV7-9 TGTGCCAGCAGCTTAGACGGGATGGGGACCCAGTACTTC CASSLDGMGTQYF
14 . . TRBJ1-6 TRBV13 TGTGCCAGCAGCTTACAGGGAAGTGTTTCACCCCTCCACTTT CASSLQGSVSPLHF
15 TRBD1 . TRBJ2-1 TRBV19 TGTGCCAGTAGCGATAAGACAGGGGTCATGGATGAGCAGTTCTTC CASSDKTGVMDEQFF
14 TRBD1 . TRBJ1-2 TRBV19 TGTGCCAGTAGTACGGGACAGGATAACTATGGCTACACCTTC CASSTGQDNYGYTF
15 . . TRBJ2-5 TRBV6-2/TRBV6-3 TGTGCCAGCAGTTATCTGGGCCTCCAGGGAGAGACCCAGTACTTC CASSYLGLQGETQYF
12 . . TRBJ1-1 TRBV15 TGTGCCACCAGCAGAGTAGGAGCTACAGCTTTCTTT CATSRVGATAFF
14 . . TRBJ1-2 TRBV11-2 TGTGCCAGCAGCTCCTCGGGGGGAGACTATGGCTACACCTTC CASSSSGGDYGYTF
16 . . TRBJ2-2 TRBV3-1/TRBV3-2 TGTGCCAGCAGCCAAGACCCAGGGAACGCCCTCGGGGAGCTGTTTTTT CASSQDPGNALGELFF